This T cell receptor beta chain was identified in a study of CD8+CD57+ T cells in acquired aplastic anemia. Overall study: Sorted CD4+ and CD8+ cells gave a mean 3.2 ug DNA, range about 0.19 to 27.4 ug. Study conclusions and caveats: Some 28 sequences, all CD8+ CDR3, were shared between patients and controls. Significant differences in CD8+ Simpson's diversity were not observed between patients and controls.

By flow cytometry, patients selected for sequencing had shown an expansion of CD8+CD57+ cells. By the time of blood sampling, patients had still received no therapy. Genomic DNA templated the TCR beta VDJ and CDR3 profiling. Each CDR3 protein gets one entry after TCRdb re-called the reads with MiXCR. The sample holds about 43,000 distinct CDR3 sequences; approximately 57% are singletons and the top ten take roughly 60%. Ten or more counts support this clonotype. Antigen: not known. Sequencing used sorted CD4+, CD8+, or CD8+CD57+ T cells (not recorded which) from PBMCs. This sequence originates from a human donor with aplastic anemia.

The chain's CDR3 is CASSLGDRPRGEQYF. Here the CDR3 DNA reads TGTGCCAGCAGCTTAGGGGACAGGCCGAGGGGCGAGCAGTACTTC. The chain has TRBV11-2 and TRBJ2-7, with 8 bases aligning to TRBD1. The V segment lost 1 base and the J segment 6 bases; nucleotides outside the gene matches: 8. CDR1 and CDR2 (germline): SGHAT, FQNNGV. This CDR3 comprises 15 residues.